This T cell receptor beta chain emerged from a study of shared clonotypes between healthy human individuals. Broader study findings: A generally larger estimated richness was seen in naive subsets than in memory subsets. Of the naive CD4 clonotypes, around 5.2% were shared across a handful of donors.

A remark on this clone: The antigen remains undetermined.

Sequencing used immunoSEQ multiplex PCR; TCRdb keeps in-frame clones, though not all of them. The table records some 500,000 clones, about 96% of them present only once. The CDR3 totals 13 residues. Germline assignment: CDR1 LNHDA and CDR2 SQIVND (reference sequence). V was clipped by 4 bases and J by 10 bases; unmatched bases: 8. The sequence came from a woman in her thirties in good health. The sample was naive CD4+ T cells sorted from blood. Subset noted: CD45RA+ positively selected. The chain combines TRBV19 with TRBJ1-1; 8 positions agree with TRBD1. CDR3 in amino acids: CASSTGQVRGAFF. The CDR3 DNA is TGTGCCAGTAGTACGGGACAGGTGCGGGGAGCTTTCTTT.